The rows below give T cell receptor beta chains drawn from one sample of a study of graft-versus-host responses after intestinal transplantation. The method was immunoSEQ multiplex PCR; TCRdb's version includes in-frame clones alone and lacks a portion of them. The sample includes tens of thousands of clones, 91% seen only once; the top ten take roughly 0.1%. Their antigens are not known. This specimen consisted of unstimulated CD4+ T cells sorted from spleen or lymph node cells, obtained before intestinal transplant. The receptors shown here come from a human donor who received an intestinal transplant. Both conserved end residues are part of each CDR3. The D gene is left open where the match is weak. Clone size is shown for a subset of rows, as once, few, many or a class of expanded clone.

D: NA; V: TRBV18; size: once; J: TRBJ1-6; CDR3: CASSGGPSNSPLHF; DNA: TGTGCCAGCTCAGGGGGCCCTTCGAATTCACCCCTCCACTTT
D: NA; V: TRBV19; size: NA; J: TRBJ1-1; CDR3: CASSTMGGGQDTEAFF; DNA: TGTGCCAGTAGTACCATGGGAGGGGGTCAGGACACTGAAGCTTTCTTT
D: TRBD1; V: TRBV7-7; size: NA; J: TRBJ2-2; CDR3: CASSPDRAGELFF; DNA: TGTGCCAGCAGCCCCGACAGGGCCGGGGAGCTGTTTTTT
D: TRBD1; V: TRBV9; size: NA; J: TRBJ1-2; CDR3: CASSIRTGGYGYTF; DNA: TGTGCCAGCAGCATCCGGACAGGGGGCTATGGCTACACCTTC
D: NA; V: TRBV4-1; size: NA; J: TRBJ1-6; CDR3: CASSHEGGNKKSSPLHF; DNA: TGCGCCAGCAGCCACGAGGGTGGGAACAAAAAATCTTCACCCCTCCACTTT
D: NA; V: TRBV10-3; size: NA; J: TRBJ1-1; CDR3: CAIRSSLNTEAFF; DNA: TGTGCCATCAGATCCTCTTTGAACACTGAAGCTTTCTTT
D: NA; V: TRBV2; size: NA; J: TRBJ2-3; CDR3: CASSADLVGTDTQYF; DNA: TGTGCCAGCAGTGCCGACCTAGTGGGCACAGATACGCAGTATTTT
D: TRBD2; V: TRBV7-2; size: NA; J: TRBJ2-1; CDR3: CASSLIWGGYNEQFF; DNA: TGTGCCAGCAGCCTGATTTGGGGGGGCTACAATGAGCAGTTCTTC
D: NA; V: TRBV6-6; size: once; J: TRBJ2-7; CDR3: CASKREPTYEQYF; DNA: TGTGCCAGCAAAAGAGAACCCACCTACGAGCAGTACTTC
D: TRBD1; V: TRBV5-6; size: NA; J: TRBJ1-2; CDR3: CASSIGQGTLTLYGYTF; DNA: TGTGCCAGCAGCATCGGACAGGGTACTTTAACCCTCTATGGCTACACCTTC
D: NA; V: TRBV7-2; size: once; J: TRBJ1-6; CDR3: CASSLVEVYNSPLHF; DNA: TGTGCCAGCAGCTTAGTTGAGGTCTATAACTCACCCCTCCACTTT
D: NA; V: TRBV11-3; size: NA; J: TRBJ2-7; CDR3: CASSLDQYEQYF; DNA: TGTGCCAGCAGCTTAGATCAGTACGAGCAGTACTTC
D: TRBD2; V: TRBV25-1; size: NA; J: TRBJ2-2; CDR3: CASSERLRGGALPGELFF; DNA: TGTGCCAGCAGTGAACGGTTGCGCGGGGGGGCTTTACCTGGGGAGCTGTTTTTT
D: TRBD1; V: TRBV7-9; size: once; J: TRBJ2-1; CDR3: CASSSGTGALEQFF; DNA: TGTGCCAGCAGCTCCGGGACAGGGGCCTTGGAGCAGTTCTTC
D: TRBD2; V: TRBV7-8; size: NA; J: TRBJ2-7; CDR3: CASSKHGTLGLAGAYEQYF; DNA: TGTGCCAGCAGCAAACACGGGACATTAGGACTAGCGGGGGCCTACGAGCAGTACTTC
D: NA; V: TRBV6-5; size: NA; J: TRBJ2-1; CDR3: CASSSQVRNEQFF; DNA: TGTGCCAGCAGTTCGCAGGTTCGCAATGAGCAGTTCTTC
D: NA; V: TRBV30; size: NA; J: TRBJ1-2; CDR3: CAWSERTAYGYTF; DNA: TGTGCCTGGAGTGAGAGGACAGCCTATGGCTACACCTTC